This TCR beta chain is from a study of T cell repertoires in cytomegalovirus infection (dated by TCRdb to the late 2010s). With regard to the full study: The peptide stimulations were aimed at well-studied HLA-B-restricted epitopes as well as recently identified HLA-C-restricted CMV epitopes, whose presentation resists viral immunomodulation. Donor HLA type was relevant to the analysis, because carriage of CMV infection together with the matching HLA type was indicated by public TCR beta signatures. Beyond this particular receptor, the publication reports: In both this cohort and an independent cohort of some 380 donors, the cumulative frequency of public TCR beta family members distinguished carriers of CMV infection plus the relevant HLA type. The ex vivo response was dominated by HLA-C-restricted CMV-specific TCR beta clonotypes, and the single most frequent clonotype in two of eight donors was supplied by these HLA-C-restricted clonotypes.

The sample's treatment or condition label is to be understood as: in vitro stimulation with specific CMV peptide epitopes to enrich CMV-specific T cells. Sequencing took place on an Illumina HiSeq 1500. The public reads were quality trimmed at Q25 with fastp and then assembled into clones with MiXCR by TCRdb, keeping productive beta chains. Duplicate CDR3 protein sequences are folded into a single record with the most common DNA and genes. The table for this sample lists 750,000 to 900,000 distinct CDR3 sequences; 25% to 35% of them were counted only once. Around 14% of the sample lies in the top ten. Worth noting for this clonotype: Its antigen is unknown. No much larger clonotype is one base removed from it; base qualities were not supplied.

V is clipped by 4 bases and J by 5 bases, and the sequence between their germline boundaries is 13 bases long. From cysteine to phenylalanine, the CDR3 is 14 amino acids long. Only CDR3 DNA is held: 42 bases, read in frame from base 1. The germline V gene sets CDR1 to MNHEY and CDR2 to SVGAGI. This sample comprised cultured CD8+ T cells from PBMCs, obtained from culture after CMV antigen stimulation. The rearrangement joined TRBV6-5 to TRBJ2-3; a tentative D call is TRBD1 (5 bases match). This clonotype was sampled from a human donor in good health (CMV status not recorded). Some clones in this sample may be carry-over from other donors' samples. The CDR3 region: CASSLRGPGDTQYF. The nucleotides read TGTGCCAGCAGTTTAAGGGGCCCCGGAGATACGCAGTATTTT.